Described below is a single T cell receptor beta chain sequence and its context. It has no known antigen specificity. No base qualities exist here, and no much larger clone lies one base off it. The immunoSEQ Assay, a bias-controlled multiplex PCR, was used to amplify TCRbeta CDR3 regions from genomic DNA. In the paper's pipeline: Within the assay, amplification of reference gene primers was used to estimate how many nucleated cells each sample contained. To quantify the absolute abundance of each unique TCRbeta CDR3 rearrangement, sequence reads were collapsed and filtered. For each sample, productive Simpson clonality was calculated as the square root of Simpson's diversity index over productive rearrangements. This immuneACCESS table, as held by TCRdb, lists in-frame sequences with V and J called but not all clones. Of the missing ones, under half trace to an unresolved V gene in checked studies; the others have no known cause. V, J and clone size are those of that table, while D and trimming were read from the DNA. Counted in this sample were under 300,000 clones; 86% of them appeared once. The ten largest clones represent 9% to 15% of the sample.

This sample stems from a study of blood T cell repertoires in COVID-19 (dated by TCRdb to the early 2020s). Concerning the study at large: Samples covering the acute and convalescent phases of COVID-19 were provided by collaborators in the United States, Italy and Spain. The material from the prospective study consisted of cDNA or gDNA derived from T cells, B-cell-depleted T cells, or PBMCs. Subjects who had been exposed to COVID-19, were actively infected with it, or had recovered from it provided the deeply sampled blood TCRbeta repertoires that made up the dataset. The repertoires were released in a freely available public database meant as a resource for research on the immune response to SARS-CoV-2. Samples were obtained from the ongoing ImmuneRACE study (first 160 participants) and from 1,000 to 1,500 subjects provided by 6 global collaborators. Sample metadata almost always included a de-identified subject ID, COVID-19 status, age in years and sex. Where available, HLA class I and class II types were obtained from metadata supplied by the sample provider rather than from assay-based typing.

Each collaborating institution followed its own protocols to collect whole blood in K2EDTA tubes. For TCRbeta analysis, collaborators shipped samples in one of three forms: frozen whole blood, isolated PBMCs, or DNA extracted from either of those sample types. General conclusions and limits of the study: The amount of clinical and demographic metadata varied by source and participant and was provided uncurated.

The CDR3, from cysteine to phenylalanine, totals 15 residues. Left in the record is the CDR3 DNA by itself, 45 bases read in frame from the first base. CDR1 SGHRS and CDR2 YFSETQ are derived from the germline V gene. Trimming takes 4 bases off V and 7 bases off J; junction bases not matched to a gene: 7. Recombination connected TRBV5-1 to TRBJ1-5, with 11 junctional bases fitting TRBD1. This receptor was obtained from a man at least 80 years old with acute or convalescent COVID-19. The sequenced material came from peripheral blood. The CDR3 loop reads CASSDGTGGRQPQHF. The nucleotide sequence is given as TGCGCCAGCAGCGACGGGACAGGGGGTAGACAGCCCCAGCATTTT. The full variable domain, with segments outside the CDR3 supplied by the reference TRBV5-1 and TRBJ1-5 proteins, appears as KAGVTQTPRYLIKTRGQQVTLSCSPISGHRSVSWYQQTPGQGLQFLFEYFSETQRNKGNFPGRFSGRQFSNSRSEMNVSTLELGDSALYLCASSDGTGGRQPQHFGDGTRLSIL.